The 31 T cell receptor beta chains in this list originate from one sample, sequenced in a study of T-cell reconstitution after alpha-beta-depleted transplantation in children. Library preparation (for TCRbeta) was performed with unique molecular identifiers. TCRdb called the PCR reads again in MiXCR, with one record for every CDR3 protein. This sample has nearly 550,000 distinct CDR3 sequences; around 20% occur once, and the top ten carry around 3.3%. This material consisted of PBMCs from the stem cell graft donor, taken from the stem cell graft. The receptors come from a human donor who donated a stem cell graft to a child with acute lymphoblastic leukemia.

This clonotype has more than one count but fewer than ten. The chain recombines TRBV27 with TRBJ1-1; 7 nucleotides align to TRBD1. Germline CDR1 and CDR2: MNHEY and SMNVEV (reference sequence). V lost 3 bases to trimming and J lost 0 bases; unmatched junction nucleotides: 4. CDR3 size: 15 residues. CDR3 residues: CASSFYRGLNTEAFF. CDR3 DNA sequence: TGTGCCAGCAGTTTCTACAGGGGACTGAACACTGAAGCTTTCTTT.

The chain has TRBV12-3 or TRBV12-4 and TRBJ1-1; D may be TRBD1 (5 bases). Trimming removed 5 bases at V and 0 bases at J, with 10 bases between. The CDR3 is 14 residues long. CDR3 sequence (DNA): TGTGCCAGCAGTCAAGGGGAGCTGAACACTGAAGCTTTCTTT. Protein: CASSQGELNTEAFF.

The chain couples TRBV4-1 to TRBJ2-7, with a weak D call TRBD2 (5 bases). This CDR3 spans 19 amino acids. V lost 0 bases and J 1 base, leaving 22 bases between the germline ends. The germline gives CDR1 MGHRA, CDR2 YSYEKL. Here the CDR3 DNA reads TGCGCCAGCAGCCAAGATGGGTATAGTTCTACGGGGAGATCCTACGAGCAGTACTTC. It specifies CASSQDGYSSTGRSYEQYF.

This clonotype turned up a few times. The chain recombines TRBV7-2 with TRBJ2-2; 7 nucleotides agree with TRBD1. The V gene end was trimmed by 5 bases and the J gene end by 7 bases; junction bases not matched to a gene: 7. The V gene's germline CDR1 is SGHTA and CDR2 FQGNSA. CDR3 length: 14 amino acids. The DNA for the CDR3 is TGTGCCAGCAGCATCGACAGGGCTGGCGGGGAGCTGTTTTTT. Amino acids: CASSIDRAGGELFF.

The table lists this clonotype with a few counts. This rearrangement joins TRBV7-8 to TRBJ2-1, with D perhaps TRBD2 (6 bases). Germline assignment: CDR1 SGHVS and CDR2 FQNEAQ. V lost 3 bases and J 7 bases, leaving 25 bases between the germline ends. This CDR3 comprises 18 residues. This CDR3 is CASSLRVDLADGDNEQFF. As DNA, the CDR3 is TGTGCCAGCAGCTTGCGGGTGGATTTAGCGGATGGAGATAATGAGCAGTTCTTC.

The CDR3: CASSLHAGANTGELFF. The CDR3 region has the DNA TGTGCCAGCAGCTTACATGCGGGAGCGAACACCGGGGAGCTGTTTTTT. The V call is TRBV11-2, the J call TRBJ2-2; TRBD2 matches 7 bases. The CDR3 is 16 residues long. Germline values: CDR1 SGHAT, CDR2 FQNNGV. V shed 2 bases, J shed 0 bases, and the junction held 3 bases outside the gene matches.

The chain carries TRBV5-1 and TRBJ1-2; 7 nucleotides agree with TRBD1. V shed 2 bases and J 4 bases; nucleotides not matched to a gene: 5. Germline-derived CDR1 and CDR2 are SGHRS and YFSETQ. The CDR3 totals 14 residues. CDR3 DNA sequence: TGCGCCAGCAGCTTAGACAGGGATTTCTATGGCTACACCTTC. Its translation: CASSLDRDFYGYTF.

The CDR3 bases are TGTGCCAGCAGCCCCACAGGGCGGGCCACTGAAGCTTTCTTT. Its translation: CASSPTGRATEAFF. The chain uses TRBV5-5 and TRBJ1-1; D may be TRBD1 (6 bases). The V end lost 4 bases, the J end lost 4 bases, and 14 bases lay between the germline ends. CDR1 is SGHKS and CDR2 is YYEKEE in the germline V gene (reference sequence). The CDR3 length is 14 residues.

This chain links TRBV20-1 with TRBJ1-6; D uncertain. CDR3 length: 13 residues. V lost 3 bases and J 6 bases, leaving 9 bases between the germline ends. Germline V gene lookup returns CDR1 DFQATT and CDR2 SNEGSKA (reference sequence). The CDR3: CSARDSTNSPLHF. The CDR3 nucleotides read TGCAGTGCTAGGGACTCGACTAATTCACCCCTCCACTTT.

This sequence joins TRBV27 and TRBJ2-7; 9 bases agree with TRBD1. The germline V gene has CDR1 MNHEY and CDR2 SMNVEV (reference sequence). The J segment lost 5 bases and the V segment lost 4 bases, leaving 9 bases of the junction unmatched. The CDR3 has 15 residues. CDR3 loop: CASSSNRDRVDEQYF. In DNA, the CDR3 is TGTGCCAGCAGTTCCAACAGGGACAGGGTTGACGAGCAGTACTTC.

The CDR3 is CASSEYPRTGTGYEQYF. The CDR3 region has the DNA TGTGCCAGCAGTGAATATCCCCGGACAGGGACCGGCTACGAGCAGTACTTC. The rearrangement joins TRBV25-1 to TRBJ2-7; 8 bases line up with TRBD1. The CDR3 is made up of 17 amino acids. Trimming took 0 bases from V and 3 from J; bases not matched to a gene: 10. The germline V gene has CDR1 MGHDK and CDR2 SYGVNS.

This rearrangement joins TRBV5-1 to TRBJ1-2; D is ambiguous. V was pared by 0 bases and J by 6 bases, with 12 bases between. The CDR3 sequence is 14 residues long. The germline V gene encodes CDR1 SGHRS and CDR2 YFSETQ. The CDR3 DNA follows: TGCGCCAGCAGCTTGGACCCCTCCCTGGATGGCTACACCTTC. As protein: CASSLDPSLDGYTF.

The chain has TRBV20-1 and TRBJ2-2; 8 bases line up with TRBD1. The CDR3 has 18 amino acids. J lost 4 bases, V lost 0 bases, and 13 bases had no gene match. Germline V gene lookup returns CDR1 DFQATT and CDR2 SNEGSKA (reference sequence). In DNA form, the CDR3 reads TGCAGTGCTAGAGATATGGAGGGCAGGGGGCAGACCACCGGGGAGCTGTTTTTT. Amino acid sequence: CSARDMEGRGQTTGELFF.

The V gene is TRBV12-3 or TRBV12-4, the J gene TRBJ2-5, with 9 bases lining up with TRBD2. The CDR3 totals 16 residues. The V gene end was trimmed by 0 bases and the J gene end by 4 bases; junction bases not matched to a gene: 6. This CDR3 is CASSLAQGGRAETQYF. The DNA for the CDR3 is TGTGCCAGCAGTTTAGCGCAGGGCGGGAGGGCAGAGACCCAGTACTTC.

The rearrangement links TRBV29-1 to TRBJ2-1; TRBD1 or TRBD2 may be the D gene (6 bases each). V lost 3 bases and J lost 3, with 15 bases in between. The CDR3 is made up of 15 amino acids. CDR1 is SQVTM and CDR2 is ANQGSEA in the germline V gene. The chain's CDR3 is CSVDGWGASYNEQFF. CDR3 DNA sequence: TGCAGCGTTGATGGTTGGGGGGCTAGCTACAATGAGCAGTTCTTC.

This clonotype occurred a few times. V usage is TRBV29-1 and J usage is TRBJ1-1; no definite D call. V shed 6 bases and J shed 1 base, with 9 bases lying between them. Per the germline V gene, CDR1 is SQVTM and CDR2 is ANQGSEA. There are 12 residues in the CDR3. CDR3 sequence reads: CSVSPGNTEAFF. In nucleotides, the CDR3 is TGCAGCGTAAGCCCCGGGAACACTGAAGCTTTCTTT.

This clonotype was seen more than once but under ten times. The rearrangement links TRBV29-1 to TRBJ1-2, with unresolved D. The germline V and J ends were trimmed by 8 bases and 6 bases, with 13 bases remaining between them. CDR1 is SQVTM and CDR2 is ANQGSEA in the germline V gene. The CDR3 extends over 11 amino acids. CDR3 sequence (DNA): TGCAGCCCAAGGAAGGAAAATGGCTACACCTTC. This gives the protein CSPRKENGYTF.

In its sample, this clonotype was seen a few times. This chain links TRBV9 with TRBJ2-2; D uncertain. V lost 3 bases, J lost 8 bases, and 8 bases lay in between. Germline CDR1 and CDR2: SGDLS and YYNGEE. This CDR3 has 12 residues. As DNA, the CDR3 is TGTGCCAGCAGCGAGCAGGCGGGGGAGCTGTTTTTT. Translation gives CASSEQAGELFF.

In this sample, this clonotype turned up a few times. V usage is TRBV5-5 and J usage is TRBJ1-1; 7 bases line up with TRBD1. This CDR3 region has 15 residues. Losses at the gene ends were 4 bases for V and 3 bases for J; bases not matched to a gene: 9. Looked up from germline, CDR1 is SGHKS and CDR2 is YYEKEE (reference sequence). CDR3 coding DNA: TGTGCCAGCAGCAATAGGGACAGCGGCTACACTGAAGCTTTCTTT. Protein sequence: CASSNRDSGYTEAFF. Full variable domain (rest looked up from reference TRBV5-5 and TRBJ1-1): DAGVTQSPTHLIKTRGQQVTLRCSPISGHKSVSWYQQVLGQGPQFIFQYYEKEERGRGNFPDRFSARQFPNYSSELNVNALLLGDSALYLCASSNRDSGYTEAFFGQGTRLTVV.

This chain connects TRBV5-1 to TRBJ1-1, with a weak D call TRBD1 (5 bases). Trimming pared 3 bases from V and 0 bases from J, leaving 21 bases between. This CDR3 is built from 18 residues. In germline, CDR1 is SGHRS, CDR2 YFSETQ. The CDR3 coding sequence is TGCGCCAGCAGCTCCAGGGTGTTGCGCCTTTTCATGAACACTGAAGCTTTCTTT. It codes for CASSSRVLRLFMNTEAFF.

The V gene is TRBV5-1, the J gene TRBJ2-7, with TRBD1 matching 7 bases. The CDR3 runs to 14 residues. Germline V gene lookup returns CDR1 SGHRS and CDR2 YFSETQ. Trimming took 2 bases from V and 6 from J; bases not matched to a gene: 8. The CDR3, as DNA: TGCGCCAGCAGCTTAGGACAGGCGGACGGCGAGCAGTACTTC. Protein product: CASSLGQADGEQYF.

This clonotype has just a few counts. The chain links TRBV20-1 to TRBJ1-3; D uncertain. Trimming shortened V by 4 bases and J by 0 bases, and 13 bases separated the two germline ends. The germline CDR1 and CDR2 sequences are DFQATT and SNEGSKA (reference sequence). This CDR3 region has 15 residues. The CDR3 is CSATSSARSGNTIYF. The CDR3 nucleotides read TGCAGTGCTACAAGTAGCGCCCGCTCTGGAAACACCATATATTTT.

This clonotype has a handful of counts. The rearrangement uses TRBV12-3 or TRBV12-4 and TRBJ1-5; 7 nucleotides line up with TRBD1. The CDR3 loop spans 15 amino acids. V lost 7 bases to trimming and J lost 3 bases; unmatched junction nucleotides: 9. The CDR3 here is CASTVTGQSNQPQHF. The DNA for the CDR3 is TGTGCCAGCACCGTGACGGGACAGTCCAATCAGCCCCAGCATTTT.

J is TRBJ1-2 and V is TRBV10-3, with D tentatively TRBD1 (6 bases). Germline CDR1 ENHRY, CDR2 SYGVKD. Trimming took 4 bases from V and 7 from J, leaving 13 bases between them. This CDR3 spans 13 amino acids. CDR3 protein: CAISGTDTGGYTF. CDR3 nucleotide sequence: TGTGCCATCAGTGGGACAGACACCGGTGGCTACACCTTC.

This clonotype has just a few counts. The chain links TRBV7-9 to TRBJ1-4, with 11 bases that match TRBD1. Germline V gene data show CDR1 as SEHNR and CDR2 as FQNEAQ (reference sequence). V shed 5 bases, J shed 5 bases, and the junction held 4 bases outside the gene matches. This CDR3 has 15 residues. The CDR3 spells CASSHRDRGNEKLFF. The CDR3 bases are TGTGCCAGCAGCCACCGGGACAGGGGGAATGAAAAACTGTTTTTT.

The V and J genes are TRBV20-1 and TRBJ2-6; D is unresolved. This CDR3 has 14 amino acids. Germline CDR1 DFQATT, CDR2 SNEGSKA (reference sequence). Trimming removed 1 base from V and 0 bases from J, with 4 bases in between. The DNA for the CDR3 is TGCAGTGCTAGAGTATTCTCTGGGGCCAACGTCCTGACTTTC. The encoded protein is CSARVFSGANVLTF.

Here the CDR3 DNA reads TGTGCCAGCAGGCCACCGGGACAGGGTTACGAGCAGTACTTC. Translated: CASRPPGQGYEQYF. V gene TRBV27 combines with J gene TRBJ2-7, with 9 positions matching TRBD1. Looked up from germline, CDR1 is MNHEY and CDR2 is SMNVEV (reference sequence). Germline trimming cut 6 bases from V and 4 bases from J; bases unmatched to any gene: 7. This CDR3 has 14 residues.

This sequence joins TRBV6-2 or TRBV6-3 and TRBJ2-1, with 8 nucleotides matching TRBD1. CDR3 length equals 16 residues. CDR1 and CDR2 from the germline V gene are MNHEY and SVGEGT. Trimming removed 0 bases from V and 4 bases from J; junction bases left unmatched: 5. CDR3 residues: CASSYSGQGPYNEQFF. For the CDR3, the DNA is TGTGCCAGCAGTTACTCTGGACAGGGCCCATACAATGAGCAGTTCTTC.

The table lists this clonotype with many counts. The chain has TRBV12-3 or TRBV12-4 and TRBJ1-2; D uncertain. The CDR3 consists of 11 residues. V lost 4 bases and J 11 bases, leaving 11 bases between the germline ends. The CDR3 protein is CASSSGGSYTF. The DNA of the CDR3 is TGTGCCAGCAGTTCGGGTGGGAGTTACACCTTC.

The J gene is TRBJ2-7, the V gene TRBV18; 9 nucleotides agree with TRBD1. Looked up from germline, CDR1 is KGHSH and CDR2 is LQKENI. This CDR3 contains 16 residues. V was clipped by 2 bases and J by 0 bases; unmatched bases: 5. CDR3 coding DNA: TGTGCCAGCTCACCAACCGGACAGGGGCCCTCCTACGAGCAGTACTTC. Its translation: CASSPTGQGPSYEQYF.

CDR3 protein: CASSSGVPYEQYF. In nucleotides, the CDR3 is TGTGCCAGCAGTTCAGGGGTCCCCTACGAGCAGTACTTC. The chain couples TRBV27 to TRBJ2-7; the D gene is possibly TRBD1 (6 bases). V was shortened by 4 bases and J by 2 bases, with 9 bases between the two germline ends. This CDR3 has 13 amino acids. Germline CDR1 is MNHEY and CDR2 is SMNVEV (reference sequence).